The present T cell receptor (beta chain) was sequenced within a study of blood T cells in healthy people across ages. Germline CDR1 reads SGHTA; CDR2 reads FQGNSA. J gave up 8 bases and V 4 bases, and 9 bases lay outside the gene matches. This CDR3 has 15 residues. Only a few counts were recorded for this clonotype. Its matching antigen is unknown. Together with a sample-barcoded 5' primer, a J-beta primer mix was included in a second PCR lasting roughly 6 to 12 cycles. A single record per CDR3 protein comes from TCRdb applying MiXCR to the 5' RACE reads. This table holds 250,000 to 300,000 distinct CDR3 sequences, 27% found once. Study-wide results and limits: Naive and antigen-experienced cells were not separated, limiting conclusive comparison.

V and J are TRBV7-2 and TRBJ2-1; 9 nucleotides line up with TRBD1. This TCR derives from a woman aged 70-85 years in good health. Material for sequencing was blood. CDR3 sequence: CASSYQGQGGDEQFF. Written as DNA, the CDR3 is TGTGCCAGCAGCTACCAGGGACAGGGTGGTGATGAGCAGTTCTTC.